This T cell receptor (beta chain) was recovered during a study of technical replicates of blood from several donors. TCRdb's copy holds only in-frame clones and misses some; the assay was immunoSEQ multiplex PCR. The profile shows some 100,000 clones, over 90% of them singletons. The CDR3 is 17 residues long. The ends lost 10 bases at V and 4 bases at J; junction bases unmatched: 21. The V gene's germline CDR1 is WSHSY and CDR2 SAAADI. This chain joins TRBV10-2 and TRBJ1-1; TRBD1 agrees at 7 bases. The specimen was T cells isolated from PBMCs. The source is a human donor in good health. CDR3 in amino acids: CATFRGADATVPTEAFF. CDR3 bases: TGCGCCACCTTCAGGGGGGCGGACGCTACCGTGCCCACTGAAGCTTTCTTT.